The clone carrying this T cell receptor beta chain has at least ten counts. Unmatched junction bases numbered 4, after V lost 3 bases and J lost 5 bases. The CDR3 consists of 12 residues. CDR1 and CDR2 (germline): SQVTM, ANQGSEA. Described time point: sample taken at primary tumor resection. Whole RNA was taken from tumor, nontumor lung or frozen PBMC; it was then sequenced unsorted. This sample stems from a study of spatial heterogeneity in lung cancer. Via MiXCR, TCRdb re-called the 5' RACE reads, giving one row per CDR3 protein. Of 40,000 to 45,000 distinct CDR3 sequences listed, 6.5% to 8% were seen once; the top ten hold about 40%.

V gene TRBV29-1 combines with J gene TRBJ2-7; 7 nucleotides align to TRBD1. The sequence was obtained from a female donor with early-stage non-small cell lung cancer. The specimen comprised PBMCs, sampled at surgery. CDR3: CSVERTGNEQYF. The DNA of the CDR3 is TGCAGCGTTGAGAGGACAGGAAACGAGCAGTACTTC.